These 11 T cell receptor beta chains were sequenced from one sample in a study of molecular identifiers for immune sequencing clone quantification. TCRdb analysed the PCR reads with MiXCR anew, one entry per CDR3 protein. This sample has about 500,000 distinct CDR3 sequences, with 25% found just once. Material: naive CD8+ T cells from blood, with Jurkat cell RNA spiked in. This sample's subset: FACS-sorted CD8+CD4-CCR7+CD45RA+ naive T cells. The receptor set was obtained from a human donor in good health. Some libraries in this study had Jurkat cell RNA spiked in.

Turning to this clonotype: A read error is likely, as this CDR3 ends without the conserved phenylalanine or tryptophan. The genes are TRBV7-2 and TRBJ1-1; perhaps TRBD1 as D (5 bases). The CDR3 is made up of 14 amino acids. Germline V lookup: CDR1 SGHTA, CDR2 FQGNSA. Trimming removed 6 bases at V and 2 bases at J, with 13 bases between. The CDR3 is CASRITDTNTEAFS. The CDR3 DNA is TGTGCCAGCAGGATTACGGACACAAACACTGAAGCTTTCTCT.

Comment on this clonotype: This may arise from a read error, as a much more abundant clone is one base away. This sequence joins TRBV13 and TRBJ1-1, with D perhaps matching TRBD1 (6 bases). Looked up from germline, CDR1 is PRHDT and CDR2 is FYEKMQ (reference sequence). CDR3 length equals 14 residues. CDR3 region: CAGSAYYRDTEAFF. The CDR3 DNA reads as TGTGCCGGCAGCGCCTATTACAGGGACACTGAAGCTTTCTTT.

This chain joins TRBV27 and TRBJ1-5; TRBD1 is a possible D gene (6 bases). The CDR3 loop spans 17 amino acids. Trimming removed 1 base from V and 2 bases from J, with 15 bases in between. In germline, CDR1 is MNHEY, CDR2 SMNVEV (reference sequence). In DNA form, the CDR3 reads TGTGCCAGCAGTTTATTTGGGACAAGATATGGCAATCAGCCCCAGCATTTT. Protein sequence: CASSLFGTRYGNQPQHF.

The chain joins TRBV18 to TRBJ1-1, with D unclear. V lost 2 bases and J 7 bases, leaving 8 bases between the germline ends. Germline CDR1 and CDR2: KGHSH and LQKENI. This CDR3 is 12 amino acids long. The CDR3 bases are TGTGCCAGCTCACCAGATTGGAATGAAGCTTTCTTT. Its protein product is CASSPDWNEAFF.

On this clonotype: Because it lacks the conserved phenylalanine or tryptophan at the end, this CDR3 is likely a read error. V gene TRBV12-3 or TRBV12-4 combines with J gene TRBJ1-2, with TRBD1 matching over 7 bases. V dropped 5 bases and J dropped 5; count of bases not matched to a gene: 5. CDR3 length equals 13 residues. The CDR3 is CASSPGTVYGYTL. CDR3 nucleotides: TGTGCCAGCAGTCCCGGGACAGTATATGGCTACACCCTC.

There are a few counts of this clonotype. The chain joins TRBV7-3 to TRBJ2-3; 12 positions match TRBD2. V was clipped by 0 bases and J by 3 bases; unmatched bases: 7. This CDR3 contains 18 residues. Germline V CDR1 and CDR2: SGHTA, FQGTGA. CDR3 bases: TGTGCCAGCAGCTTAACACTAGCGGGAGGAGGTGGAACAGATACGCAGTATTTT. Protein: CASSLTLAGGGGTDTQYF.

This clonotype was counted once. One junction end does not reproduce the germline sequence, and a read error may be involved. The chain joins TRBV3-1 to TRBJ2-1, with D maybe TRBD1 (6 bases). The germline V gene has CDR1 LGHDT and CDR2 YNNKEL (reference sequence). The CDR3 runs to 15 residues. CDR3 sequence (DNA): TGTGCCGGCAGCCAAGACGGGACAACCCTCAATGAGCAGTTCTTC. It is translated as CAGSQDGTTLNEQFF.

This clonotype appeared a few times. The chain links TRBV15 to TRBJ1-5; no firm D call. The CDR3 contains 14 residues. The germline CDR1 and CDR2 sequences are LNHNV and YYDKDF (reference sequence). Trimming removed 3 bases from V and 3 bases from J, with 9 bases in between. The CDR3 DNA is TGTGCCACCAGCAGGGGTGGGTTCAATCAGCCCCAGCATTTT. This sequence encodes CATSRGGFNQPQHF.

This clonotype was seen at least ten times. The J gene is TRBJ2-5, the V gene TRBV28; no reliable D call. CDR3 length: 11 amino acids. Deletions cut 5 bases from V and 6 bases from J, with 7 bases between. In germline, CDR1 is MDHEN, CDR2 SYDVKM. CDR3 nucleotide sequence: TGTGCCAGCAGTGCCGTTCAGACCCAGTACTTC. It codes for CASSAVQTQYF. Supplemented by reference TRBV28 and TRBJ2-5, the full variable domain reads DVKVTQSSRYLVKRTGEKVFLECVQDMDHENMFWYRQDPGLGLRLIYFSYDVKMKEKGDIPEGYSVSREKKERFSLILESASTNQTSMYLCASSAVQTQYFGPGTRLLVL.

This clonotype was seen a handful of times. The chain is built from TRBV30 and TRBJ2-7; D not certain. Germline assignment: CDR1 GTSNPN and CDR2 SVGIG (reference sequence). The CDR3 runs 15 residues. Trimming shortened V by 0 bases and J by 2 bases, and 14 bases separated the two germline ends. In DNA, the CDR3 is TGTGCCTGGAGTGTACTTTCTGGAGCCGCCTACGAGCAGTACTTC. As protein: CAWSVLSGAAYEQYF.

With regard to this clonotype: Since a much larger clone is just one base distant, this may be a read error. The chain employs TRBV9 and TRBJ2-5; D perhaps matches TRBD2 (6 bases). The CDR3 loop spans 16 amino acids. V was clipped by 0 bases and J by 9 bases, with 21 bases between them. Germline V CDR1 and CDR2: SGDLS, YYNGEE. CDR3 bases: TGTGCCAGCAGCGTAGAGCGTTCCGGGGGTCGCGGGCCCCAGTACTTC. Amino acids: CASSVERSGGRGPQYF.